These 23 T cell receptor beta chains came from one sample sequenced in a study of blood T cell repertoires in COVID-19. Here immunoSEQ multiplex PCR was the method, and the copy in TCRdb shows in-frame clones only, minus some. The table shows about 50,000 clones, with around 84% occurring only once. Sequenced material: peripheral blood. Source of these receptors: a woman aged 80 or over with COVID-19, enrolled during active disease.

The genes are TRBV27 and TRBJ1-5, with D maybe TRBD1 (5 bases). V lost 2 bases, J lost 0 bases, and 14 bases lay in between. CDR1 MNHEY and CDR2 SMNVEV come from the germline V gene (reference sequence). CDR3 length: 17 residues. The CDR3 DNA reads TGTGCCAGCAGTTTAGTTGGGGCCCAAGATAGCAATCAGCCCCAGCATTTT. Protein: CASSLVGAQDSNQPQHF.

The chain recombines TRBV11-2 with TRBJ1-1; no clear D gene. CDR1 SGHAT and CDR2 FQNNGV come from the germline V gene. V was trimmed by 1 base and J by 4 bases, leaving 13 bases between them. CDR3 length: 15 amino acids. CDR3 bases: TGTGCCAGCAGCTTAGTACCAGGTTCCGTCACTGAAGCTTTCTTT. Protein product: CASSLVPGSVTEAFF.

This clone appeared a single time. The CDR3 here is CASSDWGAGGLYEQYF. The CDR3 nucleotides are TGTGCCAGCAGTGACTGGGGAGCGGGAGGACTCTACGAGCAGTACTTC. J is TRBJ2-7 and V is TRBV6-4; 9 positions match TRBD2. Germline-derived CDR1 and CDR2 are MRHNA and SNTAGT. The CDR3 has 16 amino acids. The ends lost 1 base at V and 3 bases at J; junction bases unmatched: 7.

The chain recombines TRBV5-1 with TRBJ1-3; unclear D gene. Germline assignment: CDR1 SGHRS and CDR2 YFSETQ. The V end was cut by 7 bases, the J end by 2 bases, with 10 bases between. CDR3 length: 13 amino acids. The CDR3 sequence: CASFQSPGNTIYF. The CDR3 nucleotides read TGCGCCAGCTTTCAGTCACCTGGAAACACCATATATTTT.

This clone was seen a handful of times. The gene calls are TRBV2 and TRBJ2-7; the D gene is possibly TRBD1 (6 bases). Trimming took 1 base from V and 3 from J, leaving 10 bases between them. Germline CDR1 and CDR2: SNHLY and FYNNEI. This CDR3 region has 14 residues. CDR3 DNA sequence: TGTGCCAGCAGTGAAGGGACAGTCTTCTACGAGCAGTACTTC. This gives the protein CASSEGTVFYEQYF.

A few counts support this clone. This chain joins TRBV7-2 and TRBJ1-5, with TRBD1 identical over 8 bases. Trimming took 4 bases from V and 1 from J; bases not matched to a gene: 0. The CDR3 has 14 amino acids. CDR1 and CDR2 from the germline V gene are SGHTA and FQGNSA. In DNA, the CDR3 is TGTGCCAGCAGCTGGGACAGGAGCAATCAGCCCCAGCATTTT. Protein: CASSWDRSNQPQHF.

The chain couples TRBV7-9 to TRBJ1-3; 8 positions agree with TRBD1. The CDR3 extends over 15 amino acids. Unmatched junction bases numbered 2, after V lost 4 bases and J lost 0 bases. Germline V gene data show CDR1 as SEHNR and CDR2 as FQNEAQ (reference sequence). CDR3 region: CASSWTGSSGNTIYF. CDR3 bases: TGTGCCAGCAGCTGGACAGGGAGCTCTGGAAACACCATATATTTT.

CDR3 sequence reads: CASSQDKGQGREQYF. The CDR3 nucleotides are TGTGCCAGCAGCCAAGATAAGGGACAGGGACGCGAGCAGTACTTC. This chain links TRBV3-1 (or the pseudogene TRBV3-2) with TRBJ2-7; 9 positions agree with TRBD1. V lost 0 bases to trimming and J lost 6 bases; unmatched junction nucleotides: 6. Germline V gene sequence: CDR1 LGHDT, CDR2 YNNKEL (reference sequence). The CDR3 is 15 amino acids.

The chain carries TRBV18 and TRBJ2-1; the D gene is possibly TRBD2 (5 bases). The CDR3 runs to 15 residues. Deletions cut 1 base from V and 0 bases from J, with 7 bases between. In germline, CDR1 is KGHSH, CDR2 LQKENI. The CDR3 DNA reads as TGTGCCAGCTCACCACGGGGAGTCTCCTACAATGAGCAGTTCTTC. The encoded protein is CASSPRGVSYNEQFF.

DNA for the CDR3: TGTGCCATCAGTGCCGGGGGGGACAGGGGAGACGGCTACACCTTC. It codes for CAISAGGDRGDGYTF. V usage is TRBV10-3 and J usage is TRBJ1-2; TRBD1 aligns across 10 bases. Germline CDR1 reads ENHRY; CDR2 reads SYGVKD. The CDR3 is made up of 15 amino acids. V trimming: 4 bases; J trimming: 8 bases; junction bases outside the gene matches: 10.

This clone was recorded a few times. The V gene is TRBV7-2, the J gene TRBJ2-3, with 7 bases matching TRBD1. The germline CDR1 and CDR2 sequences are SGHTA and FQGNSA. The CDR3 runs 13 residues. With 4 bases clipped from V and 4 bases from J, the junction kept 2 bases outside the gene matches. The CDR3 here is CASSSQGSDTQYF. CDR3 coding DNA: TGTGCCAGCAGCTCACAGGGGTCAGATACGCAGTATTTT.

This sequence joins TRBV7-9 and TRBJ2-1; D perhaps matches TRBD2 (6 bases). In germline, CDR1 is SEHNR, CDR2 FQNEAQ (reference sequence). CDR3 length: 14 residues. Trimming removed 8 bases at V and 9 bases at J, with 20 bases between. The CDR3, as DNA: TGTGCCAGCCTGGCTGCTAGCGTAGGCAGTGAGCAGTTCTTC. It specifies CASLAASVGSEQFF.

The chain couples TRBV3-1 (or the pseudogene TRBV3-2) to TRBJ2-1, with D possibly TRBD2 on 7 matching bases. The germline V gene encodes CDR1 LGHDT and CDR2 YNNKEL (reference sequence). V dropped 0 bases and J dropped 7 bases, with 19 bases sitting between them. The CDR3 is 17 residues long. The CDR3 nucleotides are TGTGCCAGCAGCCAAGATCGGGTGGGGGGGGCTCGGAATGAGCAGTTCTTC. This gives the protein CASSQDRVGGARNEQFF.

This chain links TRBV7-2 with TRBJ1-2, with D possibly TRBD1 on 5 matching bases. Per the germline V gene, CDR1 is SGHTA and CDR2 is FQGNSA. V was clipped by 5 bases and J by 0 bases, with 16 bases between them. The CDR3 is 16 amino acids. The DNA of the CDR3 is TGTGCCAGCAGCCCTGACCGGAGGGGCCCTAACTATGGCTACACCTTC. Encoded protein: CASSPDRRGPNYGYTF.

The chain is built from TRBV4-1 and TRBJ1-2; 8 positions match TRBD1. The junction had 11 bases not matched to a gene; V was cut back by 5 bases and J by 6 bases. The CDR3 consists of 15 residues. CDR1 is MGHRA and CDR2 is YSYEKL in the germline V gene. CDR3 coding DNA: TGCGCCAGCAGCTTATCCCCGGGACAGGTCGATGGCTACACCTTC. It yields the protein CASSLSPGQVDGYTF.

This chain joins TRBV5-1 and TRBJ2-2; D gene ambiguous. Trimming shortened V by 0 bases and J by 3 bases, and 9 bases separated the two germline ends. Germline lookup yields CDR1 SGHRS and CDR2 YFSETQ. The CDR3 extends over 15 amino acids. CDR3 coding DNA: TGCGCCAGCAGCTTGGTGCAGACTGACACCGGGGAGCTGTTTTTT. Protein product: CASSLVQTDTGELFF.

This clone has only one observation. This chain links TRBV5-1 with TRBJ1-1; 10 bases are a match to TRBD1. The CDR3 length is 17 residues. From germline, CDR1 is SGHRS and CDR2 YFSETQ. Trimming took 3 bases from V and 1 from J; bases not matched to a gene: 9. The CDR3 here is CASSYRWGQGRNTEAFF. In DNA form, the CDR3 reads TGCGCCAGCAGCTATAGGTGGGGACAGGGGAGGAACACTGAAGCTTTCTTT.

The V and J genes are TRBV2 and TRBJ1-6; 9 bases fit TRBD1. Germline V gives CDR1 SNHLY, CDR2 FYNNEI. After removal of 9 bases from V and 9 bases from J, the junction contained 6 bases not matched to a gene. The CDR3 consists of 13 residues. The DNA of the CDR3 is TGTGCCAGTCGGGGACAGGGCTTTTCACCCCTCCACTTT. It encodes CASRGQGFSPLHF.

The J gene is TRBJ1-3, the V gene TRBV2; 11 bases agree with TRBD1. The ends lost 6 bases at V and 2 bases at J; junction bases unmatched: 6. CDR3 length equals 16 residues. CDR1 is SNHLY, CDR2 FYNNEI, per germline. CDR3 coding DNA: TGTGCCAGCAGATATCCGGGACAGGGGGCTGGAAACACCATATATTTT. This gives the protein CASRYPGQGAGNTIYF.

Here the CDR3 reads CASSPQGGTEAFF. The DNA for the CDR3 is TGTGCCAGCTCACCCCAGGGGGGCACTGAAGCTTTCTTT. The chain couples TRBV18 to TRBJ1-1; 7 positions agree with TRBD1. CDR1 is KGHSH, CDR2 LQKENI, per germline. With 3 bases clipped from V and 4 bases from J, the junction kept 2 bases outside the gene matches. The CDR3 is made up of 13 amino acids. The full variable domain, rest sourced from reference TRBV18 and TRBJ1-1, is NAGVMQNPRHLVRRRGQEARLRCSPMKGHSHVYWYRQLPEEGLKFMVYLQKENIIDESGMPKERFSAEFPKEGPSILRIQQVVRGDSAAYFCASSPQGGTEAFFGQGTRLTVV.

The chain is built from TRBV10-2 and TRBJ1-2; D not resolved. CDR1 and CDR2 from the germline V gene are WSHSY and SAAADI. The CDR3 extends over 12 amino acids. V was cut by 4 bases and J by 6 bases, with 9 bases left in between. CDR3 sequence: CASSVSGDGYTF. CDR3 DNA: TGCGCCAGCAGTGTCAGCGGGGATGGCTACACCTTC.

CDR3 protein: CASSQVGRAAGNTIYF. DNA of the CDR3: TGTGCCAGCAGCCAAGTAGGCAGGGCCGCTGGAAACACCATATATTTT. The chain carries TRBV14 and TRBJ1-3; D perhaps matches TRBD1 (5 bases). The CDR3 covers 16 residues. V was shortened by 1 base and J by 2 bases, with 12 bases between the two germline ends. Germline V CDR1 and CDR2: SGHDN, FVKESK.

The J gene is TRBJ1-1, the V gene TRBV3-1 (or the pseudogene TRBV3-2); D is possibly TRBD1 (6 bases). From germline, CDR1 is LGHDT and CDR2 YNNKEL (reference sequence). V lost 8 bases and J 7 bases, leaving 14 bases between the germline ends. This CDR3 is built from 12 residues. CDR3 residues: CASHTGRGEAFF. CDR3 sequence (DNA): TGTGCCAGCCATACAGGGAGGGGTGAAGCTTTCTTT.